This TCR beta chain was profiled in a study of T cells after yellow fever vaccination. Study in general: The fractions with low cell numbers were processed using SMART-Seq v4 Ultra Low Input.

The ends were cut back, 2 bases at V and 5 bases at J, with 11 bases in the middle. This CDR3 has 14 residues. Germline V gene sequence: CDR1 SGDLS, CDR2 YYNGEE. UMIs and a universal primer site were added when TCR cDNA was made by 5'RACE template switching. TCRdb passed the 5' RACE reads through MiXCR, listing each CDR3 protein once. Of some 120,000 distinct CDR3 sequences listed, 13% to 15% were seen once; the top ten hold 40% to 45%. The study, taken as a whole, reports: After the booster, 96% of CD4 and 75% to 90% of CD8 primary-response clones were re-detected. There was a small share of clonotypes that showed up in both the CD4 and CD8 compartments.

Worth noting for this clonotype: Its specificity is unknown.

This chain links TRBV9 with TRBJ2-1; no definite D call. Here the sequenced sample was CD8+ T cells sorted from PBMCs, taken 5 days after the yellow fever booster vaccination. The sequence was collected from a man younger than 35 who received the YFV17D yellow fever vaccine. The CDR3 sequence is CASSVPDENNEQFF. The CDR3 DNA reads TGTGCCAGCAGCGTCCCGGACGAAAACAATGAGCAGTTCTTC.